This T cell receptor (beta chain) comes out of a study of long-term antiretroviral therapy in people with HIV. Samples held about 0.9-10 million cryopreserved PBMC, and DNA extraction followed. The assay used was immunoSEQ (version v3.0), run at survey level. Measured with immunoSEQ multiplex PCR; TCRdb has only the in-frame clones, and not every one. The sample includes about 48,000 clones, 84% of them seen just once. This receptor was obtained from a woman under 30 with HIV. Sample: unsorted PBMCs, taken 0.8 years after starting antiretroviral therapy.

CDR3 region: CASSGTGLPDTQYF. Written as DNA, the CDR3 is TGTGCCAGCTCGGGGACAGGACTTCCAGATACGCAGTATTTT. The J gene is TRBJ2-3, the V gene TRBV18; 8 positions match TRBD1. Per the germline V gene, CDR1 is KGHSH and CDR2 is LQKENI. CDR3 length: 14 residues. Unmatched junction bases numbered 6, after V lost 6 bases and J lost 4 bases.